The clone carrying this T cell receptor (beta chain) was seen once. Its antigen is not identified. This sample is part of a study of CD8 T cells in ankylosing spondylitis. Findings and limits, study-wide: Reported data indicate significant enrichment of disease-linked clones within matched ankylosing spondylitis synovial fluid. Certain motif variants had earlier appeared in reactive arthritis synovial fluid and blood. One TCR beta motif, made up of several highly homologous variants, appeared characteristic of ankylosing spondylitis blood.

Quantitative 5'-RACE with molecular barcodes generated TCR beta libraries. TCRdb re-called the 5' RACE reads with MiXCR, one entry per CDR3 protein. The repertoire holds about 390,000 distinct CDR3 sequences, about a fifth seen once, with roughly a sixth in the top ten. Between the trimmed V and J ends, which lost 0 bases and 4 bases, there was a span of 5 bases. The CDR3 totals 13 residues. CDR1 and CDR2 from the germline V gene are SGHRS and YFSETQ. The sequencing input was blood, either unsorted or a sorted T cell fraction (not recorded which). The sequence came from a male donor with ankylosing spondylitis. This rearrangement joins TRBV5-1 to TRBJ1-3; no clear D. In nucleotides, the CDR3 is TGCGCCAGCAGCTTGGACACAGGAAACACCATATATTTT. This sequence encodes CASSLDTGNTIYF.